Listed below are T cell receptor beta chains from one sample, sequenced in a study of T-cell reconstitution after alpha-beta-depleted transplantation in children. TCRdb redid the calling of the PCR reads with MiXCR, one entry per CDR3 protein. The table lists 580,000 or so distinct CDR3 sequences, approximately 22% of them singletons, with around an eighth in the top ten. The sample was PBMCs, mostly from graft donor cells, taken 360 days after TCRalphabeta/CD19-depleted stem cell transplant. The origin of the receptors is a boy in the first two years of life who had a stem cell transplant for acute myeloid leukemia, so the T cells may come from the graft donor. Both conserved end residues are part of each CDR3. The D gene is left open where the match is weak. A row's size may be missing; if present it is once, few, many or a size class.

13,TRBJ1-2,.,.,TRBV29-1,CSVGFRANYGYTF,TGCAGCGTTGGGTTTCGGGCGAACTATGGCTACACCTTC
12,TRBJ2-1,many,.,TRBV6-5,CASSKQGYEQFF,TGTGCCAGCAGTAAGCAGGGTTATGAGCAGTTCTTC
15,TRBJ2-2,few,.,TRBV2,CASSGQRMNTGELFF,TGTGCCAGCAGTGGGCAGCGCATGAACACCGGGGAGCTGTTTTTT
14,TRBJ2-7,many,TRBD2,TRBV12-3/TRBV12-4,CASSFGGGSYEQYF,TGTGCCAGCAGTTTTGGCGGGGGCTCCTACGAGCAGTACTTC
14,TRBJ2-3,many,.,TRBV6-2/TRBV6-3,CASSYRVQTDTQYF,TGTGCCAGCAGTTACAGGGTACAGACAGATACGCAGTATTTT
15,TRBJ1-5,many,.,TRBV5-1,CASSLVSGPNQPQHF,TGCGCCAGCAGCTTGGTATCCGGCCCCAATCAGCCCCAGCATTTT
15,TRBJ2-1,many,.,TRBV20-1,CSAPGETTAYNEQFF,TGCAGTGCTCCGGGGGAGACCACCGCCTACAATGAGCAGTTCTTC
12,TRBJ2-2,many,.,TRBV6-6,CASSYLAGELFF,TGTGCCAGCAGTTACTTGGCCGGGGAGCTGTTTTTT
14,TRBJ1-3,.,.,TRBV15,CATSKGDQGNTIYF,TGTGCCACCAGCAAGGGGGACCAGGGAAACACCATATATTTT
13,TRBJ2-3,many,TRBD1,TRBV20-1,CSAKGQGTDTQYF,TGCAGTGCTAAAGGACAGGGGACAGATACGCAGTATTTT
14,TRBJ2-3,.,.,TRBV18,CASSPSGGVDTQYF,TGTGCCAGCTCACCTAGCGGCGGGGTAGATACGCAGTATTTT
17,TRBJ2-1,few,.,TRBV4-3,CASSHSRPPQPYNEQFF,TGCGCCAGCAGCCACAGCCGGCCCCCTCAGCCCTACAATGAGCAGTTCTTC
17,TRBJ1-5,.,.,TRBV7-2,CASSLGRRPGWNQPQHF,TGTGCCAGCAGCTTAGGTCGTCGGCCAGGGTGGAATCAGCCCCAGCATTTT
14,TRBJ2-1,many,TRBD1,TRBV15,CATSNYRGYNEQFF,TGTGCCACCAGCAACTACAGGGGCTACAATGAGCAGTTCTTC
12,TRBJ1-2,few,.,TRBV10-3,CAISDRSYGYTF,TGTGCCATCAGTGACAGATCCTATGGCTACACCTTC
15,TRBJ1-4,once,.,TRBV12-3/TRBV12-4,CASSLWESHNEKLFF,TGTGCCAGCAGTTTGTGGGAGTCGCATAATGAAAAACTGTTTTTT
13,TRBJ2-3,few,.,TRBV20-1,CSAGWGPADTQYF,TGCAGTGCTGGGTGGGGGCCGGCAGATACGCAGTATTTT
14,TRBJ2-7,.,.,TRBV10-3,CAISEGWFSYEQYF,TGTGCCATCAGTGAGGGATGGTTCTCCTACGAGCAGTACTTC
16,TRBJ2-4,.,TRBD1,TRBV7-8,CASSATTGQVKNIQYF,TGTGCCAGCAGCGCAACTACTGGACAGGTCAAAAACATTCAGTACTTC
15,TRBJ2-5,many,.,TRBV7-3,CASSTGARPRETQYF,TGTGCCAGCAGCACCGGGGCCAGGCCGAGAGAGACCCAGTACTTC
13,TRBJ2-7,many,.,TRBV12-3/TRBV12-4,CASSTYGVYEQYF,TGTGCCAGCAGTACTTACGGGGTCTACGAGCAGTACTTC
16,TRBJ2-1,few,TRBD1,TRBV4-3,CASSPRGRGSYNEQFF,TGCGCCAGCTCGCCTAGGGGGCGAGGGTCCTACAATGAGCAGTTCTTC
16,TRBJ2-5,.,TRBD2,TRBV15,CATSRLQTSGLGTQYF,TGTGCCACCAGCCGTTTACAGACTAGCGGGTTGGGGACCCAGTACTTC
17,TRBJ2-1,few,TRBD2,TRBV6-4,CASSDQFSGASYNEQFF,TGTGCCAGCAGTGACCAATTTAGCGGGGCCTCCTACAATGAGCAGTTCTTC
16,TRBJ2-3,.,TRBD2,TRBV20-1,CSAIQPSGGGTDTQYF,TGCAGTGCTATTCAACCCAGCGGGGGGGGCACAGATACGCAGTATTTT
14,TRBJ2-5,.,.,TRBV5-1,CASAGTALGETQYF,TGCGCCAGCGCGGGGACCGCACTAGGGGAGACCCAGTACTTC